Following are 5 T cell receptor beta chains from one sample sequenced in a study of blood T cell repertoires in COVID-19 (TCRdb year 2020). The library was made by the immunoSEQ multiplex PCR assay. TCRdb carries this immuneACCESS record with in-frame sequences only. Its versions omit some clonotypes, under half of them owing to an unresolved V gene in the studies checked, with the rest unexplained. For this sample there are 150,000 or so clones; approximately 88% appear just once. Together, the top ten hold around 7% of the sample. The specimen sequenced was PBMCs or T cells enriched from blood (not recorded which). The receptors were gathered from a woman in her forties or fifties who had recovered from COVID-19.

The V call is TRBV21-1, the J call TRBJ1-4; the DNA was not used to check the table's D call, TRBD1. TRBV21-1 is given as a pseudogene. The CDR3 has 19 amino acids. The CDR3 DNA reads as TGTGCCATCGAAACAGGGAGGGGACAGGGGATTACAACTAATGAAAAACTGTTTTTT. It yields the protein CAIETGRGQGITTNEKLFF.

This clone was recorded once. This chain uses TRBV19 with TRBJ2-5; 7 bases align to TRBD1. The ends lost 5 bases at V and 4 bases at J; junction bases unmatched: 4. Germline V gives CDR1 LNHDA, CDR2 SQIVND (reference sequence). The CDR3 length is 13 residues. The CDR3 coding sequence is TGTGCCAGTAGTCGACAGGGCACAGAGACCCAGTACTTC. Translated: CASSRQGTETQYF. Full variable domain (remainder filled in from reference TRBV19 and TRBJ2-5): DGGITQSPKYLFRKEGQNVTLSCEQNLNHDAMYWYRQDPGQGLRLIYYSQIVNDFQKGDIAEGYSVSREKKESFPLTVTSAQKNPTAFYLCASSRQGTETQYFGPGTRLLVL.

This clone was observed once. The chain links TRBV7-2 to TRBJ1-6, with D possibly being TRBD1 (6 bases). The germline CDR1 and CDR2 sequences are SGHTA and FQGNSA. Trimming stripped 5 bases from V and 7 bases from J, with 12 bases between. This CDR3 is built from 14 residues. CDR3 nucleotide sequence: TGTGCCAGCAGCGGGGGTGGGGGCAATTCACCCCTCCACTTT. Amino acids: CASSGGGGNSPLHF.

The chain joins TRBV30 to TRBJ1-3; D might be TRBD1 (6 bases). There are 14 residues in the CDR3. V was cut by 3 bases and J by 0 bases, with 9 bases left in between. The germline V gene has CDR1 GTSNPN and CDR2 SVGIG (reference sequence). CDR3 in amino acids: CAWSLRGSGNTIYF. The CDR3 bases are TGTGCCTGGAGCCTCAGGGGCTCTGGAAACACCATATATTTT.

The chain joins TRBV6-1 to TRBJ1-2; 8 nucleotides agree with TRBD1. The V gene end was trimmed by 3 bases and the J gene end by 5 bases; junction bases not matched to a gene: 8. The CDR3 is 15 residues long. The germline gives CDR1 MNHNS, CDR2 SASEGT. The chain's CDR3 is CASSDYTGGGYGYTF. Written as DNA, the CDR3 is TGTGCCAGCAGTGATTACACAGGGGGGGGGTATGGCTACACCTTC.